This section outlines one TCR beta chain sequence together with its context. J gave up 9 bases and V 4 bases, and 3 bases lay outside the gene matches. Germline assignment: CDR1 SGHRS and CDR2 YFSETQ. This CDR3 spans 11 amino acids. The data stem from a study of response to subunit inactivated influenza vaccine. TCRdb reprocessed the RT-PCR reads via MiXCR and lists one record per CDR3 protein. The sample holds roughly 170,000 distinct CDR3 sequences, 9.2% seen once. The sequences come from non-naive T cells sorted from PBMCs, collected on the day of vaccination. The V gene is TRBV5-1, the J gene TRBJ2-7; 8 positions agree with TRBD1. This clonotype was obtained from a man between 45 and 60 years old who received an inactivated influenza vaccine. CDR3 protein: CASSPGGAQYF. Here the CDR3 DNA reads TGCGCCAGCAGCCCAGGGGGCGCGCAGTACTTC.